This entry features one T cell receptor beta chain sequence. After isolation, RNA underwent reverse transcription to generate cDNA as the sequencing template. The data were produced by immunoSEQ multiplex PCR, yet TCRdb's version contains in-frame clones alone and is incomplete. Of several thousand clones listed, 60% to 80% were seen once; the top ten hold around an eighth. The CDR3 totals 13 residues. Germline lookup yields CDR1 MNHNY and CDR2 SVGAGI (reference sequence). V lost 6 bases, J lost 7 bases, and 7 bases stayed unmatched. This specimen comes from a study of CD8+ T cells in alopecia areata. Study at large: Tofacitinib ran 6 to 18 months, followed by 6 months off drug.

Both peripheral blood and punch biopsies of lesional scalp skin were obtained from patients who had alopecia areata. The source of this sequence is a human donor with alopecia areata. The V call is TRBV6-6, the J call TRBJ2-5; the match to TRBD1 covers 8 bases. The specimen was skin, collected at week 0. The CDR3 protein is CASSPGTGGTQYF. For the CDR3, the DNA is TGTGCCAGCAGCCCCGGGACAGGAGGGACCCAGTACTTC.